The source of this T cell receptor beta chain is a study of blood T cell repertoires in COVID-19 (dated by TCRdb to the early 2020s). Concerning the study at large: Collaborator samples came from the United States, Italy and Spain and covered acute and convalescent phases of COVID-19. The sample metadata nearly always contained a de-identified subject ID, COVID-19 status, age in years and sex. Samples were obtained from the ongoing ImmuneRACE study (first 160 participants) and from 1,200 or so subjects provided by 6 global collaborators. The material from the prospective study consisted of cDNA or gDNA derived from T cells, B-cell-depleted T cells, or PBMCs. The repertoires were released in a freely available public database intended as a resource for research on the immune response to SARS-CoV-2. Where available, HLA class I and class II types were taken from metadata supplied by the sample provider and were not determined by assay-based typing. Deeply sampled blood TCRbeta repertoires from subjects exposed to, actively infected with, or recovered from COVID-19 were included in the dataset.

The immunoSEQ Assay, a bias-controlled multiplex PCR, was used to amplify TCRbeta CDR3 regions from genomic DNA. The original pipeline was this. The number of nucleated cells in each sample was estimated by amplification of reference gene primers within the assay. To quantify the absolute abundance of each unique TCRbeta CDR3 rearrangement, sequence reads were collapsed and filtered. For each sample, productive Simpson clonality was calculated as the square root of Simpson's diversity index across productive rearrangements. This is the immuneACCESS table as TCRdb keeps it, with only in-frame sequences that have V and J called. A part of the clones is gone; compared with another copy, unresolved V genes explain less than half, and the rest is unexplained. From that table come the V and J calls and clone size; the DNA was used to work out D and trimming. Present in this sample are over 110,000 clones, 80% of which were seen just once. The biggest ten clones account for approximately 3.5% of the sample.

The full study reports these points: Clinical and demographic metadata were provided uncurated, with the amount varying by source and participant.

Samples from volunteer blood donors who had recovered from COVID-19 were contributed by a second Seattle source. Each collaborating institution followed its own protocols to collect whole blood in K2EDTA tubes. For TCRbeta analysis, collaborator samples were shipped as frozen whole blood, as isolated PBMCs, or as DNA extracted from either sample type. Regarding this clone: Its antigen is currently not known. It has no much larger one-base neighbor in the sample; base qualities were not kept.

The germline ends are 11 bases apart after V is trimmed by 0 bases and J by 0 bases. From cysteine to phenylalanine, the CDR3 is 17 amino acids long. Just CDR3 DNA is preserved here, 51 bases in frame from base 1. CDR1 and CDR2, per the germline V gene, are MGHRA and YSYEKL. Sequenced sample: peripheral blood. This receptor was taken from a man in his 70s who had recovered from COVID-19. The rearrangement joined TRBV4-1 to TRBJ2-2, with the D gene uncertain. The CDR3 in this case is CASSQEKNYANTGELFF. The bases read TGCGCCAGCAGCCAAGAAAAAAACTACGCGAACACCGGGGAGCTGTTTTTT.